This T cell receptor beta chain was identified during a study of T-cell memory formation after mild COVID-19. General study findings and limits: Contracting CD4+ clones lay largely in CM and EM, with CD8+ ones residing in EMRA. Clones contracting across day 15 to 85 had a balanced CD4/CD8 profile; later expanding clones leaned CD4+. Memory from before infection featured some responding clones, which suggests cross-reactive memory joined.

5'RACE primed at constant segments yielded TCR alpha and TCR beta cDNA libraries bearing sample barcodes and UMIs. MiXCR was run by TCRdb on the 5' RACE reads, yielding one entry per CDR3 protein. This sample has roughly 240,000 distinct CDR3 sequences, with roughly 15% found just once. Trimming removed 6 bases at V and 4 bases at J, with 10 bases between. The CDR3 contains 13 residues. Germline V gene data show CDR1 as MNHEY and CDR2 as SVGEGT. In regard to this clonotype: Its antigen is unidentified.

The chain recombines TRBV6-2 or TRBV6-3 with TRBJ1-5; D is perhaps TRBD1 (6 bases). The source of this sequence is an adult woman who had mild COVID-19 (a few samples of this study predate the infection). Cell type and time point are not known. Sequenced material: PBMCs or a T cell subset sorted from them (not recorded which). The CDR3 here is CASRGTPNQPQHF. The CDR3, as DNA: TGTGCCAGCAGAGGGACACCAAATCAGCCCCAGCATTTT.